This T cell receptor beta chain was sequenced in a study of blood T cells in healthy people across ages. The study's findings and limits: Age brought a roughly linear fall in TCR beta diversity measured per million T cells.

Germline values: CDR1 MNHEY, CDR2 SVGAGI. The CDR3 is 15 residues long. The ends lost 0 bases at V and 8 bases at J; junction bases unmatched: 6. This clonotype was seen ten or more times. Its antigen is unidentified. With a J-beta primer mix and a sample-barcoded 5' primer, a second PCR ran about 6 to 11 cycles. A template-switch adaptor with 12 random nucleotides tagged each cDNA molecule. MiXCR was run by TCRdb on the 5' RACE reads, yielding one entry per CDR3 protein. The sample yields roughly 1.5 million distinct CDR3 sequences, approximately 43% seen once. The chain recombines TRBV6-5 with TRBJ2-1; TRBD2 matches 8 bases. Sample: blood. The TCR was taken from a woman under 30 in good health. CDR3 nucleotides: TGTGCCAGCAGTTACTCGTCCAGCGGGAGCTATGAGCAGTTCTTC. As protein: CASSYSSSGSYEQFF.